This TCR beta chain comes out of a study of shared clonotypes between healthy human individuals. Turning to the study itself: Three plates each covered CD4 naive and memory; CD8 naive two, CD8 memory one.

Measured with immunoSEQ multiplex PCR; TCRdb has only the in-frame clones, and not every one. The repertoire includes more than 1.2 million clones, about 98.5% of them detected once, and roughly 0.35% sits in the top ten. Splitting of CD4+ cells produced CD45RA+ naive and CD45RA-negative memory subsets. General study points: Generation of non-shared clonotypes was less probable than generation of clonotypes shared by all four donors.

This CDR3 comprises 17 residues. Germline V gives CDR1 MNHNS, CDR2 SASEGT. Between the trimmed V and J ends, which lost 2 bases and 2 bases, there was a span of 19 bases. In the case of this clone: Antigen unknown.

The chain employs TRBV6-1 and TRBJ2-7; no clear D. Sequenced material: naive CD4+ T cells sorted from blood. Subset denoted: CD45RA+ positively selected. This clonotype was sampled from a man aged 25-40 years in good health. The chain's CDR3 is CASSETRPGHRTYEQYF. DNA for the CDR3: TGTGCCAGCAGTGAAACCCGACCAGGCCATCGGACCTACGAGCAGTACTTC.